A single sample gave rise to the 9 T cell receptor beta chains below, sequenced in a study of early T cells in non-severe SARS-CoV-2 infection. Each CDR3 protein is one row after TCRdb ran MiXCR on the 5' RACE reads. Found here are 55,000 or so distinct CDR3 sequences, around a tenth of them singletons; the top ten hold roughly 10%. Material for sequencing was whole blood. These receptors were taken from an adult who was a healthcare worker with PCR-confirmed SARS-CoV-2 infection or an uninfected control (not recorded which).

The V call is TRBV6-1, the J call TRBJ2-3, with 7 bases that match TRBD1. CDR1 is MNHNS, CDR2 SASEGT, per germline. Unmatched junction bases numbered 17, after V lost 8 bases and J lost 0 bases. The CDR3 loop spans 18 amino acids. The CDR3: CASRVGGQRYISTDTQYF. The CDR3 DNA follows: TGTGCCAGCCGGGTTGGGGGACAGCGATACATTAGCACAGATACGCAGTATTTT.

This clonotype is medium-sized (0.01 to 0.1%) within its sample. The chain employs TRBV7-9 and TRBJ2-5; 10 bases fit TRBD2. V gave up 5 bases and J gave up 7 bases; unmatched junction bases: 16. The CDR3 has 17 amino acids. CDR1 and CDR2 (germline): SEHNR, FQNEAQ (reference sequence). Here the CDR3 reads CASSTHEREGQMSTQYF. The CDR3, as DNA: TGTGCCAGCAGCACCCACGAGCGGGAGGGCCAGATGTCGACCCAGTACTTC.

The V and J genes are TRBV12-5 and TRBJ2-5; D unclear. Germline lookup yields CDR1 LGHNT and CDR2 FRNRAP. The CDR3 extends over 14 amino acids. The V gene lost 3 bases and the J gene lost 2 bases, with 10 bases spanning the gap. CDR3 coding DNA: TGTGCTAGTGGTTTAGGCAGTCCGCAAGAGACCCAGTACTTC. It codes for CASGLGSPQETQYF.

Concerning this clonotype itself: An end of the junction does not agree with germline; a read error may underlie this. The J gene is TRBJ1-4, the V gene TRBV7-2; TRBD1 might be the D (6 bases). Germline lookup yields CDR1 SGHTA and CDR2 FQGNSA. This CDR3 contains 17 residues. CDR3 nucleotides: TGTCCCAGCAGCTCTGGGGGCGGAATCACAACTAATGAAAAACTGTTTTTT. Translation gives CPSSSGGGITTNEKLFF.

This clonotype was detected many times. The chain carries TRBV28 and TRBJ1-2; no clear D. The CDR3 is 17 amino acids. CDR1 is MDHEN, CDR2 SYDVKM, per germline. V was shortened by 2 bases and J by 8 bases, with 24 bases between the two germline ends. CDR3 nucleotides: TGTGCCAGCAGTTTACTCTCCTCGCAATCAAGGGATGCCGGCTACACCTTC. Translating it yields CASSLLSSQSRDAGYTF.

This chain uses TRBV24-1 with TRBJ2-1; TRBD2 might be the D (5 bases). In germline, CDR1 is KGHDR, CDR2 SFDVKD. V shed 5 bases and J shed 3 bases, with 7 bases lying between them. The CDR3 consists of 13 residues. CDR3 sequence (DNA): TGTGCCACCAGTGGAGGGAACTACAATGAGCAGTTCTTC. Its protein product is CATSGGNYNEQFF.

This sequence joins TRBV19 and TRBJ1-5; D call uncertain. The V and J ends lost 2 bases and 0 bases respectively, with 8 bases between them. This CDR3 comprises 15 residues. Germline CDR1 LNHDA, CDR2 SQIVND (reference sequence). CDR3 region: CASSISPYSNQPQHF. DNA for the CDR3: TGTGCCAGTAGTATATCCCCGTATAGCAATCAGCCCCAGCATTTT.

This clonotype was recorded at least ten times. The chain carries TRBV6-1 and TRBJ1-1; D is perhaps TRBD1 (5 bases). CDR1 is MNHNS and CDR2 is SASEGT in the germline V gene. The CDR3 length is 12 residues. The V gene lost 6 bases and the J gene lost 5 bases, with 10 bases spanning the gap. In DNA form, the CDR3 reads TGTGCCAGCAGCGGGGGAAGAACTGAAGCTTTCTTT. Translated: CASSGGRTEAFF.

This clonotype was picked up many times. The gene calls are TRBV4-2 and TRBJ2-1, with 9 bases lining up with TRBD2. This CDR3 is 21 amino acids long. Trimming at V came to 2 bases and at J to 0 bases, leaving 17 bases not matched to a gene. CDR1 is LGHNA, CDR2 YNFKEQ, per germline. CDR3: CASSQPNIGTSRRSSYNEQFF. DNA for the CDR3: TGTGCCAGCAGCCAACCAAATATCGGGACTAGCCGCAGAAGCTCCTACAATGAGCAGTTCTTC.